Below are 16 T cell receptor beta chains sequenced from a single sample in a study of immune cell composition in non-small cell lung cancer. Sequenced by immunoSEQ multiplex PCR; TCRdb stores in-frame clones only, minus some. Found here are roughly 1,400 clones, more than 70% of them singletons; the top ten hold about 14%. Sequenced: lung tumor tissue. These receptors originate from a human donor with non-small cell lung cancer.

V gene TRBV6-5 combines with J gene TRBJ1-1, with D possibly TRBD1 on 5 matching bases. This CDR3 contains 14 residues. Germline assignment: CDR1 MNHEY and CDR2 SVGAGI. Trimming left V 6 bases short and J 0 bases short, with 11 bases between. CDR3 DNA sequence: TGTGCCAGCAGGGGCGGGACCCTGAACACTGAAGCTTTCTTT. It codes for CASRGGTLNTEAFF.

This rearrangement joins TRBV7-9 to TRBJ1-1; D uncertain. Germline V gene sequence: CDR1 SEHNR, CDR2 FQNEAQ (reference sequence). The CDR3 covers 14 residues. The germline V and J ends were trimmed by 5 bases and 5 bases, with 15 bases remaining between them. This chain's CDR3 is CASSLRYSGTEAFF. The DNA of the CDR3 is TGTGCCAGCAGCCTGAGATACAGTGGGACTGAAGCTTTCTTT.

This clone was detected only once. This chain links TRBV10-3 with TRBJ2-3; TRBD1 matches 7 bases. The ends lost 2 bases at V and 2 bases at J; junction bases unmatched: 1. Germline V gives CDR1 ENHRY, CDR2 SYGVKD. The CDR3 consists of 14 residues. The CDR3 nucleotides are TGTGCCATCAGTGAGGGACAGGACACAGATACGCAGTATTTT. This encodes CAISEGQDTDTQYF.

V is TRBV14 and J is TRBJ2-5; 14 nucleotides line up with TRBD2. The germline CDR1 and CDR2 sequences are SGHDN and FVKESK. The length of the CDR3 is 16 residues. Trimming took 3 bases from V and 5 from J; bases not matched to a gene: 5. The CDR3 DNA sequence: TGTGCCAGCAGCCACTGGACTAGCGGGAGGTTGGAGACCCAGTACTTC. The encoded protein is CASSHWTSGRLETQYF.

This chain uses TRBV11-2 with TRBJ2-7, with 8 bases that match TRBD1. J gave up 2 bases and V 6 bases, and 9 bases lay outside the gene matches. The V gene's germline CDR1 is SGHAT and CDR2 FQNNGV. There are 15 residues in the CDR3. The CDR3 spells CASRATRQGPYEQYF. The CDR3 DNA is TGTGCCAGCAGAGCAACCCGACAGGGGCCCTACGAGCAGTACTTC.

The gene calls are TRBV19 and TRBJ2-7, with 8 positions matching TRBD1. The CDR3 has 14 amino acids. With V trimmed by 5 bases and J by 4 bases, 7 bases remained unmatched. Germline V gene data show CDR1 as LNHDA and CDR2 as SQIVND (reference sequence). In DNA, the CDR3 is TGTGCCAGTAGTCGGACAGGGTCTGCTTACGAGCAGTACTTC. This gives the protein CASSRTGSAYEQYF.

The chain uses TRBV23-1 and TRBJ1-4; 9 nucleotides align to TRBD1. TRBV23-1 is annotated as an ORF whose role is uncertain. CDR3 length: 18 amino acids. V was pared by 4 bases and J by 6 bases, with 15 bases of the junction left unmatched. The CDR3 nucleotides are TGCGCCAGCAGTCCCTCCTTCTTCCACAGGGGGCAGGATGAAAAACTGTTTTTT. This gives the protein CASSPSFFHRGQDEKLFF.

The chain carries TRBV13 and TRBJ1-5; 8 bases line up with TRBD1. From germline, CDR1 is PRHDT and CDR2 FYEKMQ (reference sequence). The CDR3 totals 14 residues. J was trimmed by 7 bases and V by 4 bases; bases with no gene match: 6. CDR3 in amino acids: CASSSGDRGQPQHF. CDR3 nucleotide sequence: TGTGCCAGCAGCTCGGGTGACAGGGGCCAGCCCCAGCATTTT.

This sequence joins TRBV25-1 and TRBJ2-3; tentative D call: TRBD2 (6 bases). Germline CDR1 reads MGHDK; CDR2 reads SYGVNS. V lost 2 bases and J lost 0, with 9 bases in between. The CDR3 is 15 residues long. The chain's CDR3 is CASSERGTSTDTQYF. The CDR3 region has the DNA TGTGCCAGCAGTGAACGAGGGACTAGCACAGATACGCAGTATTTT. Complete variable domain (other parts from reference TRBV25-1 and TRBJ2-3): EADIYQTPRYLVIGTGKKITLECSQTMGHDKMYWYQQDPGMELHLIHYSYGVNSTEKGDLSSESTVSRIRTEHFPLTLESARPSHTSQYLCASSERGTSTDTQYFGPGTRLTVL.

This chain links TRBV10-3 with TRBJ1-5; 9 nucleotides align to TRBD1. V dropped 9 bases and J dropped 7; count of bases not matched to a gene: 10. This CDR3 has 14 amino acids. Germline loops: CDR1 ENHRY, CDR2 SYGVKD. This CDR3 is CAIQGQGWGQPQHF. The DNA of the CDR3 is TGTGCCATTCAGGGACAGGGATGGGGGCAGCCCCAGCATTTT.

The rearrangement uses TRBV9 and TRBJ2-7; TRBD1 aligns across 9 bases. This CDR3 has 15 amino acids. V gave up 0 bases and J gave up 5 bases; unmatched junction bases: 6. CDR1 SGDLS and CDR2 YYNGEE come from the germline V gene. The CDR3 is CASSVAGQGFNEQYF. For the CDR3, the DNA is TGTGCCAGCAGCGTAGCAGGACAGGGGTTCAACGAGCAGTACTTC.

The chain recombines TRBV7-3 with TRBJ2-1, with 10 nucleotides matching TRBD2. Germline V gene lookup returns CDR1 SGHTA and CDR2 FQGTGA. The V gene end was trimmed by 5 bases and the J gene end by 5 bases; junction bases not matched to a gene: 3. The CDR3 sequence is 14 residues long. As DNA, the CDR3 is TGTGCCAGCAGCCCTAGCGGGGGAAACAATGAGCAGTTCTTC. The encoded protein is CASSPSGGNNEQFF.

This chain joins TRBV6-5 and TRBJ1-5; 10 positions match TRBD1. V trimming: 5 bases; J trimming: 6 bases; junction bases outside the gene matches: 7. The CDR3 runs to 15 residues. Germline CDR1 MNHEY, CDR2 SVGAGI. CDR3 DNA: TGTGCCAGCAGTAGGGGGACAGGGGAGGGTCAGCCCCAGCATTTT. Its translation: CASSRGTGEGQPQHF.

The rearrangement uses TRBV4-2 and TRBJ2-2; D is perhaps TRBD1 (5 bases). This CDR3 contains 15 residues. V was pared by 3 bases and J by 3 bases, with 11 bases between. The germline CDR1 and CDR2 sequences are LGHNA and YNFKEQ. CDR3 residues: CASSQKLTDTGELFF. The CDR3 bases are TGTGCCAGCAGCCAGAAATTGACAGACACCGGGGAGCTGTTTTTT.

V and J are TRBV10-3 and TRBJ1-3, with 10 bases fitting TRBD1. CDR1 and CDR2 from the germline V gene are ENHRY and SYGVKD. With V trimmed by 6 bases and J by 0 bases, 2 bases remained unmatched. The CDR3 runs 15 residues. CDR3 nucleotides: TGTGCCATCAGGGGACAGGGGCCCTCTGGAAACACCATATATTTT. As protein: CAIRGQGPSGNTIYF.

V is TRBV30 and J is TRBJ1-4; possibly TRBD1 for D (5 bases). This CDR3 comprises 14 residues. Trimming left V 3 bases short and J 0 bases short, with 8 bases between. The germline CDR1 and CDR2 sequences are GTSNPN and SVGIG (reference sequence). CDR3 protein: CAWSRGTTNEKLFF. In DNA, the CDR3 is TGTGCCTGGAGCCGGGGGACAACTAATGAAAAACTGTTTTTT. Full variable domain (outside the CDR3, taken from reference TRBV30 and TRBJ1-4): SQTIHQWPATLVQPVGSPLSLECTVEGTSNPNLYWYRQAAGRGLQLLFYSVGIGQISSEVPQNLSASRPQDRQFILSSKKLLLSDSGFYLCAWSRGTTNEKLFFGSGTQLSVL.